This TCR beta chain was sequenced in a study of T cell repertoires in cytomegalovirus infection. At the level of the study: It can be stated that public TCR beta signatures indicated CMV infection as well as a matching HLA type. Study-wide points: Summed public TCR beta family frequency identified CMV carriers bearing the relevant HLA. Predominance within the ex vivo response was attributable to HLA-C-restricted CMV-specific TCR beta clonotypes.

This clonotype was detected a few times. Its cognate antigen is unknown. The CDR3 is 15 amino acids. Per the germline V gene, CDR1 is MNHEY and CDR2 is SMNVEV (reference sequence). V lost 3 bases, J lost 5 bases, and 16 bases lay in between. MiXCR, applied by TCRdb to the reads, yields one record per CDR3 protein. The sample lists hundreds of thousands of distinct CDR3 sequences, roughly 22% occurring once. The J gene is TRBJ1-2, the V gene TRBV27; D unclear. The sequence was collected from a human donor in good health (CMV status not recorded). Some clones in this sample may be carry-over from other donors' samples. Material for sequencing was CD8+ T cells from PBMCs. Here the CDR3 DNA reads TGTGCCAGCAGTTTGAGTTGGACGGGATCATATGGCTACACCTTC. It codes for CASSLSWTGSYGYTF.